This T cell receptor beta chain appears in the sequencing data of a study of blood T cell repertoires in COVID-19. About the study: The analysed material was cDNA or gDNA that came from T cells, B-cell-depleted T cells, or PBMCs.

TCRdb's table, derived via immunoSEQ multiplex PCR, lists solely in-frame clones and lacks some. The sample includes about 290,000 clones, approximately 89% of them seen just once. The receptor was derived from a woman aged 25 to 45 with COVID-19, enrolled during active disease. Material: peripheral blood.

The CDR3 protein is CASRGLVGFGEKLFF. CDR3 nucleotide sequence: TGTGCCAGCAGGGGGCTGGTGGGCTTCGGGGAAAAACTGTTTTTT. The V and J genes are TRBV6-5 and TRBJ1-4; possible D gene TRBD1, 5 bases. The V gene lost 6 bases and the J gene lost 8 bases, with 19 bases spanning the gap. The CDR3 has 15 residues. Germline lookup yields CDR1 MNHEY and CDR2 SVGAGI.